The entry below gives a single T cell receptor beta chain sequence along with its context. Its antigen is still unknown. Since the CDR3 does not end with the conserved phenylalanine or tryptophan, this likely comes from a read error. The DNA is omitted, as the CDR3 cannot be located on it reliably, and the CDR3 follows TCRdb's listing. Profiles of TCR beta VDJ and CDR3 were generated from a genomic DNA template. From the reads, TCRdb called clonotypes with MiXCR, one entry per CDR3 protein. The repertoire holds more than 250,000 distinct CDR3 sequences, approximately 82% seen once, with approximately 40% in the top ten. The patients chosen for sequencing had shown expansion of CD8+CD57+ cells (detected by flow cytometry). The data stem from a study of CD8+CD57+ T cells in acquired aplastic anemia. About the research overall: Recorded DNA amounts for sorted CD4+ and CD8+ cells had an average of approximately 3.2 ug. General study findings and limits: Patient and control CD8+ Simpson's diversity was not significantly different.

This receptor was taken from a human donor with aplastic anemia. The sequencing sample was made of sorted CD4+, CD8+, or CD8+CD57+ T cells (not recorded which) from PBMCs.

The CDR3 sequence: CASGDGGTDTTYFCP. V gene TRBV2 combines with J gene TRBJ1-1; the table's D call, TRBD1, has no DNA check behind it. The CDR3 has 15 amino acids, counting both end residues. From germline, CDR1 is SNHLY and CDR2 FYNNEI.